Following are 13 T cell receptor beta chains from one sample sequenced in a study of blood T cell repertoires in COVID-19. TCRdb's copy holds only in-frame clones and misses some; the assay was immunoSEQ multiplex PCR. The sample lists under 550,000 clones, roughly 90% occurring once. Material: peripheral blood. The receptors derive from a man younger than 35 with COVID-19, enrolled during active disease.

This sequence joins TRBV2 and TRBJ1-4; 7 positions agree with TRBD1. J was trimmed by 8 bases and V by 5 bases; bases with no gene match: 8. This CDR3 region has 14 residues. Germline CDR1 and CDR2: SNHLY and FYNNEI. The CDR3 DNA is TGTGCCAGCAGTATAGACAGGGCGGCCGAAAAACTGTTTTTT. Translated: CASSIDRAAEKLFF.

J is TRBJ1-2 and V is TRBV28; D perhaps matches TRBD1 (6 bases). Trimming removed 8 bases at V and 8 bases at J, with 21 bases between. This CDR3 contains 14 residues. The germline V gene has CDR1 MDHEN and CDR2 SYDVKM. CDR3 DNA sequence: TGTGCCAGCGCCGGACAGTCTAACGTTGTCGGCTACACCTTC. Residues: CASAGQSNVVGYTF.

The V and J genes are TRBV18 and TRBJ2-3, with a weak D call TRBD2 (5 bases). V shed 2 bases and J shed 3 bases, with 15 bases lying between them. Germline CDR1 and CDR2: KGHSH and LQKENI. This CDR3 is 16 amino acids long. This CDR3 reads CASSPYVLAVTDTQYF. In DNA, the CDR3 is TGTGCCAGCTCACCATATGTCCTAGCAGTGACAGATACGCAGTATTTT.

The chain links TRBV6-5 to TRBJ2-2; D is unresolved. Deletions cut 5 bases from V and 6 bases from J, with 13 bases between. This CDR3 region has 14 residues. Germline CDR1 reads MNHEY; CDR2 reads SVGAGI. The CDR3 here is CASSTTAQAGELFF. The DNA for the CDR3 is TGTGCCAGCAGTACGACGGCGCAGGCCGGGGAGCTGTTTTTT.

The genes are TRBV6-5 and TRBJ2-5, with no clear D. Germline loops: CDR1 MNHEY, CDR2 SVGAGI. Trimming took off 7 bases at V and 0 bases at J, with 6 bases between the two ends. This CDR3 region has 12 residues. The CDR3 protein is CASKENQETQYF. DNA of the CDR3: TGTGCCAGCAAGGAGAACCAAGAGACCCAGTACTTC.

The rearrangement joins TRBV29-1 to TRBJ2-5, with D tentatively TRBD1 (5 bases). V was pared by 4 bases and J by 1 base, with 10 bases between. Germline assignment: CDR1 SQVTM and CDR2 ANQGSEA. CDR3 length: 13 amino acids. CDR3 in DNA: TGCAGCGTTGGGGGCGTTCTCCAAGAGACCCAGTACTTC. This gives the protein CSVGGVLQETQYF.

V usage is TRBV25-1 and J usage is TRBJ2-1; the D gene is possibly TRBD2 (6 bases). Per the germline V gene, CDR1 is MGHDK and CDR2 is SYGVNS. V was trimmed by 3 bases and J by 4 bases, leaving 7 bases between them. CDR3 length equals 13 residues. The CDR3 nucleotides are TGTGCCAGCAGTGATGGACTATACAATGAGCAGTTCTTC. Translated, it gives CASSDGLYNEQFF.

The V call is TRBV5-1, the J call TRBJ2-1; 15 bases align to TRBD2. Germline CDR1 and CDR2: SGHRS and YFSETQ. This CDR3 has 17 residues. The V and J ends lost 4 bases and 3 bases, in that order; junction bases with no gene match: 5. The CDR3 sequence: CASSVGLAGGLYNEQFF. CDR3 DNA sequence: TGCGCCAGCAGCGTGGGACTAGCGGGAGGTCTCTACAATGAGCAGTTCTTC.

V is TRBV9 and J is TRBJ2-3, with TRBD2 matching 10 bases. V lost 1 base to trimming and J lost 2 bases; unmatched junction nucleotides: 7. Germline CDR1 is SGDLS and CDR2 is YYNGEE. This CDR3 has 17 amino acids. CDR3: CASSVQAGGLHTDTQYF. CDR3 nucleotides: TGTGCCAGCAGCGTACAAGCGGGGGGGCTCCACACAGATACGCAGTATTTT.

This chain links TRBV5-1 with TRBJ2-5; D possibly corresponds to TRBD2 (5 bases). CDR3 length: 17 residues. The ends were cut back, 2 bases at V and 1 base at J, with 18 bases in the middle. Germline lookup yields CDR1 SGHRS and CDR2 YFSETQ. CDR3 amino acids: CASSFSTARLTQETQYF. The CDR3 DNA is TGCGCCAGCAGCTTCTCAACCGCCCGACTAACCCAAGAGACCCAGTACTTC.

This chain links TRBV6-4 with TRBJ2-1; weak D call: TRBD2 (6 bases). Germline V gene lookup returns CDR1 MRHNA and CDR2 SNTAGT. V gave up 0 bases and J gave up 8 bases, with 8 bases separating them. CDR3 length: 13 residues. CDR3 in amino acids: CASSDSRGYEQFF. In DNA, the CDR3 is TGTGCCAGCAGTGACTCCCGGGGGTATGAGCAGTTCTTC.

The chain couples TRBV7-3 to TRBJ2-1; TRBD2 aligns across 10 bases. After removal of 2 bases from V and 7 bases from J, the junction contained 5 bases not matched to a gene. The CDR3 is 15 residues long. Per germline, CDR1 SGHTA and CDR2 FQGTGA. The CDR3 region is CASSLEAGGPNEQFF. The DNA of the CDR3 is TGTGCCAGCAGCTTAGAAGCGGGAGGGCCGAATGAGCAGTTCTTC. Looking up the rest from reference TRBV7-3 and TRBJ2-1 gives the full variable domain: GAGVSQTPSNKVTEKGKYVELRCDPISGHTALYWYRQSLGQGPEFLIYFQGTGAADDSGLPNDRFFAVRPEGSVSTLKIQRTERGDSAVYLCASSLEAGGPNEQFFGPGTRLTVL.

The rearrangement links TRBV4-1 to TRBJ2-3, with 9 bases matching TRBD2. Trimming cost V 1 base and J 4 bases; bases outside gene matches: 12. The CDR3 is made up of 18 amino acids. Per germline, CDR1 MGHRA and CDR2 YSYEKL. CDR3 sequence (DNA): TGCGCCAGCAGCCAAGTCCGGAGGCTGGCGGGAGGGCCAGATACGCAGTATTTT. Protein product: CASSQVRRLAGGPDTQYF.